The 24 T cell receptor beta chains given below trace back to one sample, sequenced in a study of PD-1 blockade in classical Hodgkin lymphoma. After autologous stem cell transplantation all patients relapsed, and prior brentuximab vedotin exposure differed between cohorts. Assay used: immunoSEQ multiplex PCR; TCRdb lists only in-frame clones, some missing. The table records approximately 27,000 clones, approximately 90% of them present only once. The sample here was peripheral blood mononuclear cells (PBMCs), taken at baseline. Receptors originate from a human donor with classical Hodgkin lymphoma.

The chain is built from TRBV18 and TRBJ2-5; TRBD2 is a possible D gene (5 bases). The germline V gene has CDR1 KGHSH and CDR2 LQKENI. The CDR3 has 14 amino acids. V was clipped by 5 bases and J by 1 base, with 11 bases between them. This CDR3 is CASSRAATQETQYF. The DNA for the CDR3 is TGTGCCAGCTCAAGAGCGGCGACCCAAGAGACCCAGTACTTC.

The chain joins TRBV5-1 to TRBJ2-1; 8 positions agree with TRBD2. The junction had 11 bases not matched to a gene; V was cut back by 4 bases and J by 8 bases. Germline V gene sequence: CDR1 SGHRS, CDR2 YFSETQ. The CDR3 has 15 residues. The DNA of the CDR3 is TGCGCCAGCAGCGCGGGCCTAGCGGGTGGATATGAGCAGTTCTTC. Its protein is CASSAGLAGGYEQFF.

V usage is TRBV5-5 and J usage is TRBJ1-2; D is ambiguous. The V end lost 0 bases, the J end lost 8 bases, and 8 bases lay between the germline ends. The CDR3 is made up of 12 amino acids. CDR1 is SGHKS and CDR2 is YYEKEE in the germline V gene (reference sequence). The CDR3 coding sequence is TGTGCCAGCAGCTTGGGAAACCCCGGCTACACCTTC. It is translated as CASSLGNPGYTF. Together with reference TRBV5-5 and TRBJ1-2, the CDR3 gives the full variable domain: DAGVTQSPTHLIKTRGQQVTLRCSPISGHKSVSWYQQVLGQGPQFIFQYYEKEERGRGNFPDRFSARQFPNYSSELNVNALLLGDSALYLCASSLGNPGYTFGSGTRLTVV.

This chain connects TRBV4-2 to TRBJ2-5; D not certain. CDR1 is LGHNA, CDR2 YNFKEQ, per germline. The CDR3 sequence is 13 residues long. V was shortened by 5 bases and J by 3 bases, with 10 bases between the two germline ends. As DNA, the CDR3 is TGTGCCAGCAGCAAGACTGGGGAAGAGACCCAGTACTTC. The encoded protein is CASSKTGEETQYF.

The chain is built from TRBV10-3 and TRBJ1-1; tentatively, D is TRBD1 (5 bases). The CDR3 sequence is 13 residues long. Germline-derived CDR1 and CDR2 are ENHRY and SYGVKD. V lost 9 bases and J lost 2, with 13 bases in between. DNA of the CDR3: TGTGCCATAGCGACAGAGAAAAACACTGAAGCTTTCTTT. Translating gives CAIATEKNTEAFF.

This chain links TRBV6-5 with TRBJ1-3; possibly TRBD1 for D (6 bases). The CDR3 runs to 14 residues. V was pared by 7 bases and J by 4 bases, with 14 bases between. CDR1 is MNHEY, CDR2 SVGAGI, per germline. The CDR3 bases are TGTGCCAGCACCCAAGGGGGGCTCGGAAACACCATATATTTT. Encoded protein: CASTQGGLGNTIYF.

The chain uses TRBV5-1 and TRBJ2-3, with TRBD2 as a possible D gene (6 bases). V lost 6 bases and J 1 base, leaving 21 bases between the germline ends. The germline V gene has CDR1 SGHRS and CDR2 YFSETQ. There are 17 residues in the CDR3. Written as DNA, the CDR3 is TGCGCCAGCACCCAGCCCATCGGGGGATTTGGCACAGATACGCAGTATTTT. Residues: CASTQPIGGFGTDTQYF.

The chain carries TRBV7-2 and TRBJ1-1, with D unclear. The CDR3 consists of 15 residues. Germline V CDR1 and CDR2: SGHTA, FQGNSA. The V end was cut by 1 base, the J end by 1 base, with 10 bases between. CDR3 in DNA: TGTGCCAGCAGCTTAGGGGTGGAGGCGAACACTGAAGCTTTCTTT. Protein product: CASSLGVEANTEAFF.

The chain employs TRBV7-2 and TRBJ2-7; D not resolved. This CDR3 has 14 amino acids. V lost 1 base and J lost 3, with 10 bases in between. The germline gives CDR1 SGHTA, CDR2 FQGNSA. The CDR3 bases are TGTGCCAGCAGCTTAGGGGTTAGCCGCTACGAGCAGTACTTC. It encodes CASSLGVSRYEQYF. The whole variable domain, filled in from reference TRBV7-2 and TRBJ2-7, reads GAGVSQSPSNKVTEKGKDVELRCDPISGHTALYWYRQSLGQGLEFLIYFQGNSAPDKSGLPSDRFSAERTGGSVSTLTIQRTQQEDSAVYLCASSLGVSRYEQYFGPGTRLTVT.

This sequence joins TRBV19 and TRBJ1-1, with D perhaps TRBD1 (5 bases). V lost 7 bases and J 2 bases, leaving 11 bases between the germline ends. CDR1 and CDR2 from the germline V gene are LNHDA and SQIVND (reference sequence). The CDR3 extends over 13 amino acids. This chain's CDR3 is CASTDRFNTEAFF. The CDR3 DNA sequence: TGTGCCAGTACCGACAGATTTAACACTGAAGCTTTCTTT.

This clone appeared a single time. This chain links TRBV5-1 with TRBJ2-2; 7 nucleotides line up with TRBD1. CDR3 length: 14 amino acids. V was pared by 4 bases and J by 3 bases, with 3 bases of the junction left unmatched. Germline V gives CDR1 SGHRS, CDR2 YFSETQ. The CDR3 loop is CASSVTGDTGELFF. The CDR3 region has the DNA TGCGCCAGCAGCGTTACAGGGGACACCGGGGAGCTGTTTTTT.

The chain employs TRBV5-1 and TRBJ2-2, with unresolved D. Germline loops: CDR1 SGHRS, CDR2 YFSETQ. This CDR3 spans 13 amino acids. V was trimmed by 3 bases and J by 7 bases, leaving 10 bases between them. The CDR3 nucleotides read TGCGCCAGCAGCTCCGGACCGATCGGGGAGCTGTTTTTT. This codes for CASSSGPIGELFF.

The CDR3 reads CASSAGPSPGYTF. CDR3 bases: TGTGCCAGCAGTGCGGGGCCCTCTCCTGGCTACACCTTC. V usage is TRBV2 and J usage is TRBJ1-2; D is possibly TRBD1 (5 bases). Germline CDR1 and CDR2: SNHLY and FYNNEI. The length of the CDR3 is 13 residues. The V gene lost 4 bases and the J gene lost 7 bases, with 13 bases spanning the gap.

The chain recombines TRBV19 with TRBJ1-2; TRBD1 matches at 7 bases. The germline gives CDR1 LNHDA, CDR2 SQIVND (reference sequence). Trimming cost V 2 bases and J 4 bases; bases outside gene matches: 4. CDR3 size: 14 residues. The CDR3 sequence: CASSIPTGTYGYTF. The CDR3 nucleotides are TGTGCCAGTAGTATACCGACAGGGACCTATGGCTACACCTTC.

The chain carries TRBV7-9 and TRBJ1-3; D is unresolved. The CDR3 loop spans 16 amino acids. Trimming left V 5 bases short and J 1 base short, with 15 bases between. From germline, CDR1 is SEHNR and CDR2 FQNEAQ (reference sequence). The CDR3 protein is CASSLEYGASGNTIYF. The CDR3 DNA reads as TGTGCCAGCAGCCTCGAGTATGGAGCTTCTGGAAACACCATATATTTT. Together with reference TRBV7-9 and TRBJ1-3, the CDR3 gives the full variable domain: DTGVSQNPRHKITKRGQNVTFRCDPISEHNRLYWYRQTLGQGPEFLTYFQNEAQLEKSRLLSDRFSAERPKGSFSTLEIQRTEQGDSAMYLCASSLEYGASGNTIYFGEGSWLTVV.

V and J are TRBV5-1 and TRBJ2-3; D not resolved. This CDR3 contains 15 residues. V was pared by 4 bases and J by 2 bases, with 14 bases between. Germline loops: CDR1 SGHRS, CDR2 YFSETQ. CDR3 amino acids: CASSPAARLTDTQYF. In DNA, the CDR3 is TGCGCCAGCAGCCCCGCAGCGCGCCTCACAGATACGCAGTATTTT.

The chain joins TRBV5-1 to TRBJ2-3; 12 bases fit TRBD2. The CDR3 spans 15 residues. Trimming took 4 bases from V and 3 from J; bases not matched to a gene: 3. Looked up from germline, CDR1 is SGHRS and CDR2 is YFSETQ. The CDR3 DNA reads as TGCGCCAGCAGCCCCGGACTAGCGGGGACAGATACGCAGTATTTT. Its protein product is CASSPGLAGTDTQYF.

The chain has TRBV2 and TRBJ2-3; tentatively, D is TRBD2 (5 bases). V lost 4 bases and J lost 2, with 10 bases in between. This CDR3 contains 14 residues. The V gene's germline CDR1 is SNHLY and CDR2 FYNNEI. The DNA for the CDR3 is TGTGCCAGCAGTGCGAGCGGCCCCACAGATACGCAGTATTTT. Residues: CASSASGPTDTQYF. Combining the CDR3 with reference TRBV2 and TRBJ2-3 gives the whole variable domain EPEVTQTPSHQVTQMGQEVILRCVPISNHLYFYWYRQILGQKVEFLVSFYNNEISEKSEIFDDQFSVERPDGSNFTLKIRSTKLEDSAMYFCASSASGPTDTQYFGPGTRLTVL.

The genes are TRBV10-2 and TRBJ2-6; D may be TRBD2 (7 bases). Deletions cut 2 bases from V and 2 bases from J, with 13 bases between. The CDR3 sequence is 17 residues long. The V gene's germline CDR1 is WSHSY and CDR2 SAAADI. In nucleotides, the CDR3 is TGCGCCAGCAGTGAGAGGGGGGGCGGGGCTGGGGCCAACGTCCTGACTTTC. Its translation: CASSERGGGAGANVLTF.

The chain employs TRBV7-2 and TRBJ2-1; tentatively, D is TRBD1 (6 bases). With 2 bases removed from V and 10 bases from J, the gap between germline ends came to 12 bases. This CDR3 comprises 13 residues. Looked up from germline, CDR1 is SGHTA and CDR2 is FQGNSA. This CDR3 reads CASSLNRDIEQFF. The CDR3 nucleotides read TGTGCCAGCAGCTTAAATAGGGACATCGAGCAGTTCTTC.

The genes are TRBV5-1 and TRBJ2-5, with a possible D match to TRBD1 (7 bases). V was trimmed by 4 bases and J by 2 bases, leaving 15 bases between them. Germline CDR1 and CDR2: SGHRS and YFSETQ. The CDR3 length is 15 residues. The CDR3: CASSIQGTEQETQYF. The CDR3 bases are TGCGCCAGCAGCATACAGGGGACTGAACAAGAGACCCAGTACTTC.

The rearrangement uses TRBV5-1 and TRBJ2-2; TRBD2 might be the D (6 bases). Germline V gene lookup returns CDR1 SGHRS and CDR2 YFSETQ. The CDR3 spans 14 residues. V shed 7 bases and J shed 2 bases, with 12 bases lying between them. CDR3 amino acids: CASGVADNTGELFF. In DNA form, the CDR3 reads TGCGCCAGCGGGGTAGCGGATAACACCGGGGAGCTGTTTTTT.

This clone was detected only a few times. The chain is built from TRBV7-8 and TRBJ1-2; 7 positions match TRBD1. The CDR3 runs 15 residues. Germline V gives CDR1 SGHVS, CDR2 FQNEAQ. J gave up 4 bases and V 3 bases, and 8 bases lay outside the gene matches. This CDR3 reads CASSFVQGPLYGYTF. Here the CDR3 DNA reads TGTGCCAGCAGCTTTGTACAGGGGCCTCTCTATGGCTACACCTTC.

CDR3: CASFGQGATGELFF. The CDR3 bases are TGTGCCAGCTTCGGACAGGGGGCAACCGGGGAGCTGTTTTTT. The chain combines TRBV6-5 with TRBJ2-2; TRBD1 aligns across 11 bases. Per the germline V gene, CDR1 is MNHEY and CDR2 is SVGAGI. The J segment lost 5 bases and the V segment lost 8 bases, leaving 4 bases of the junction unmatched. The CDR3 is made up of 14 amino acids.